The rows below give T cell receptor beta chains drawn from one sample of a study of T-cell reconstitution after alpha-beta-depleted transplantation in children. From the PCR reads, TCRdb called clonotypes with MiXCR, one entry per CDR3 protein. The sample includes 640,000 or so distinct CDR3 sequences, around 17% of them seen just once. The source material was PBMCs from the stem cell graft donor, sampled from the stem cell graft. The receptors shown here come from a human donor who donated a stem cell graft to a child with acute myeloid leukemia. Each CDR3 is given with its conserved first and last residue. The D gene is left open where the match is weak. Not all rows give a size; the values are once, few, many and, for expanded clones, a class.

J gene: TRBJ2-3; clone size: few; V gene: TRBV11-2; D gene: .; CDR3 protein: CASSLGPPPGDTQYF; CDR3 DNA: TGTGCCAGCAGCTTAGGACCCCCCCCTGGGGATACGCAGTATTTT
J gene: TRBJ2-2; clone size: many; V gene: TRBV20-1; D gene: .; CDR3 protein: CSARDSNTGELFF; CDR3 DNA: TGCAGTGCTAGAGACAGCAACACCGGGGAGCTGTTTTTT
J gene: TRBJ2-2; clone size: .; V gene: TRBV5-6; D gene: .; CDR3 protein: CASSLGFRGNTGELFF; CDR3 DNA: TGTGCCAGCAGCTTGGGGTTCAGGGGGAACACCGGGGAGCTGTTTTTT
J gene: TRBJ2-2; clone size: many; V gene: TRBV6-1; D gene: TRBD1; CDR3 protein: CASSGRRQGALNTGELFF; CDR3 DNA: TGTGCCAGCAGTGGACGAAGACAGGGGGCCCTTAACACCGGGGAGCTGTTTTTT
J gene: TRBJ1-4; clone size: many; V gene: TRBV20-1; D gene: TRBD1; CDR3 protein: CSAKETGVGEKLFF; CDR3 DNA: TGCAGTGCTAAAGAGACAGGGGTCGGGGAAAAACTGTTTTTT
J gene: TRBJ1-1; clone size: few; V gene: TRBV5-1; D gene: TRBD1; CDR3 protein: CASSFGGAGGSYTEAFF; CDR3 DNA: TGCGCCAGCAGCTTTGGAGGAGCAGGGGGCTCCTATACTGAAGCTTTCTTT
J gene: TRBJ1-1; clone size: many; V gene: TRBV27; D gene: .; CDR3 protein: CASSPQGVLMNTEAFF; CDR3 DNA: TGTGCCAGCAGTCCCCAAGGGGTGCTTATGAACACTGAAGCTTTCTTT
J gene: TRBJ1-5; clone size: .; V gene: TRBV6-2/TRBV6-3; D gene: TRBD1; CDR3 protein: CASSAAGTGFQPQHF; CDR3 DNA: TGTGCCAGCAGTGCCGCCGGGACAGGGTTTCAGCCCCAGCATTTT
J gene: TRBJ1-3; clone size: .; V gene: TRBV7-6; D gene: .; CDR3 protein: CASSSEGTHSGNTIYF; CDR3 DNA: TGTGCCAGCAGCTCTGAGGGGACTCACTCTGGAAACACCATATATTTT
J gene: TRBJ2-7; clone size: few; V gene: TRBV7-2; D gene: TRBD1; CDR3 protein: CASSLGGTVYEQYF; CDR3 DNA: TGTGCCAGCAGCTTAGGTGGGACAGTTTACGAGCAGTACTTC
J gene: TRBJ1-1; clone size: .; V gene: TRBV28; D gene: .; CDR3 protein: CASSFPGTMAFF; CDR3 DNA: TGTGCCAGCAGTTTCCCCGGGACTATGGCTTTCTTT
J gene: TRBJ2-5; clone size: few; V gene: TRBV7-9; D gene: TRBD2; CDR3 protein: CASSWDRLAGNQETQYF; CDR3 DNA: TGTGCCAGCAGCTGGGATAGACTAGCGGGGAACCAAGAGACCCAGTACTTC
J gene: TRBJ2-1; clone size: few; V gene: TRBV20-1; D gene: TRBD2; CDR3 protein: CSARTSGMYEQFF; CDR3 DNA: TGCAGTGCACGGACTAGCGGGATGTATGAGCAGTTCTTC
J gene: TRBJ2-1; clone size: few; V gene: TRBV12-3/TRBV12-4; D gene: TRBD2; CDR3 protein: CASNQLAGGPNNEQFF; CDR3 DNA: TGTGCCAGCAACCAACTAGCGGGGGGGCCCAATAATGAGCAGTTCTTC
J gene: TRBJ1-1; clone size: many; V gene: TRBV27; D gene: TRBD1; CDR3 protein: CASNHRPGQASDTEAFF; CDR3 DNA: TGTGCCAGCAATCATCGGCCGGGACAGGCCTCGGATACTGAAGCTTTCTTT
J gene: TRBJ2-2; clone size: few; V gene: TRBV4-3; D gene: .; CDR3 protein: CASSQNSRGTGELFF; CDR3 DNA: TGCGCCAGCAGCCAAAATTCCCGTGGGACCGGGGAGCTGTTTTTT
J gene: TRBJ1-5; clone size: .; V gene: TRBV21-1; D gene: .; CDR3 protein: CASSSTLRGVGRNQPQHF; CDR3 DNA: TGTGCCAGCAGCAGTACCCTCAGGGGAGTAGGGCGTAATCAGCCCCAGCATTTT
J gene: TRBJ2-5; clone size: few; V gene: TRBV12-3/TRBV12-4; D gene: TRBD2; CDR3 protein: CASSWSLAGGSETQYF; CDR3 DNA: TGTGCCAGCTCCTGGTCCCTAGCGGGGGGGTCGGAGACCCAGTACTTC
J gene: TRBJ2-1; clone size: few; V gene: TRBV12-3/TRBV12-4; D gene: TRBD1; CDR3 protein: CASSLEQGVDSSYNEQFF; CDR3 DNA: TGTGCCAGCAGTTTAGAACAGGGGGTGGATAGCTCCTACAATGAGCAGTTCTTC
J gene: TRBJ1-4; clone size: .; V gene: TRBV4-3; D gene: TRBD1; CDR3 protein: CASSETDRENEKLFF; CDR3 DNA: TGCGCCAGCAGCGAAACGGACAGGGAGAATGAAAAACTGTTTTTT
J gene: TRBJ2-3; clone size: many; V gene: TRBV7-2; D gene: TRBD1; CDR3 protein: CASSNQGQGGADTQYF; CDR3 DNA: TGTGCCAGCAGCAACCAGGGACAGGGCGGCGCAGATACGCAGTATTTT
J gene: TRBJ2-3; clone size: many; V gene: TRBV20-1; D gene: .; CDR3 protein: CEGWRGTDTQYF; CDR3 DNA: TGTGAAGGGTGGCGTGGCACAGATACGCAGTATTTT
J gene: TRBJ2-5; clone size: many; V gene: TRBV20-1; D gene: TRBD1; CDR3 protein: CSVTGSEETQYF; CDR3 DNA: TGCAGTGTGACAGGGTCCGAAGAGACCCAGTACTTC
J gene: TRBJ1-1; clone size: .; V gene: TRBV20-1; D gene: .; CDR3 protein: CSAREFQTEAFF; CDR3 DNA: TGCAGTGCTAGAGAGTTTCAGACTGAAGCTTTCTTT
J gene: TRBJ1-2; clone size: many; V gene: TRBV5-5; D gene: TRBD1; CDR3 protein: CASSLAGQLSNYGYTF; CDR3 DNA: TGTGCCAGCAGCCTCGCGGGACAGCTATCTAACTATGGCTACACCTTC
J gene: TRBJ1-1; clone size: few; V gene: TRBV5-6; D gene: .; CDR3 protein: CASTLGQTNTEAFF; CDR3 DNA: TGTGCCAGCACCCTAGGGCAGACGAACACTGAAGCTTTCTTT
J gene: TRBJ1-5; clone size: few; V gene: TRBV20-1; D gene: TRBD1; CDR3 protein: CSARVTGTGGSQPQHF; CDR3 DNA: TGCAGTGCTAGAGTGACCGGGACAGGGGGATCCCAGCCCCAGCATTTT
J gene: TRBJ2-3; clone size: few; V gene: TRBV12-3/TRBV12-4; D gene: TRBD1; CDR3 protein: CASRGTGVDTQYF; CDR3 DNA: TGTGCCAGCAGGGGGACAGGGGTAGATACGCAGTATTTT
J gene: TRBJ2-2; clone size: .; V gene: TRBV5-6; D gene: .; CDR3 protein: CASSLERGLNTGELFF; CDR3 DNA: TGTGCCAGCAGCTTGGAAAGGGGGTTGAACACCGGGGAGCTGTTTTTT
J gene: TRBJ1-4; clone size: few; V gene: TRBV7-8; D gene: .; CDR3 protein: CASRRRATNEKLFF; CDR3 DNA: TGTGCCAGCCGTAGACGGGCAACTAATGAAAAACTGTTTTTT
J gene: TRBJ1-1; clone size: few; V gene: TRBV25-1; D gene: TRBD1; CDR3 protein: CASSEQDRGTEAFF; CDR3 DNA: TGTGCCAGCAGTGAACAGGACAGGGGAACTGAAGCTTTCTTT